This TCR beta chain was captured in a study of PD-L1 blockade in urothelial cancer. The germline V gene has CDR1 MRHNA and CDR2 SNTAGT. The ends lost 5 bases at V and 4 bases at J; junction bases unmatched: 3. CDR3 length: 14 residues. Repertoires were generated with immunoSEQ multiplex PCR, while TCRdb's copy carries only in-frame clones and drops some. The sample lists about 84,000 clones; roughly 82% were seen once. The sequencing here drew on PBMCs, taken around atezolizumab (anti-PD-L1) treatment. The receptor's source is a man aged 70 or older with urothelial cancer. V gene TRBV6-4 combines with J gene TRBJ2-3, with 10 bases fitting TRBD2. As DNA, the CDR3 is TGTGCCAGCAGTCCGGGACTAGCGTCAGATACGCAGTATTTT. Translated: CASSPGLASDTQYF.